This entry is about one T cell receptor (beta chain). The antigen this receptor binds is unknown. The junction does not match germline at one end; this may be a read error. Receptor amplification or capture employed multiplex PCR. Sequencing instrument: Illumina HiSeq 4000. To build TCR beta libraries, CDR3 regions were amplified by Arm-PCR using iRepertoire HTBI primers. Gel purification was performed on PCR products prior to sequencing. In the source study's methods: A total of some 60 TRBV and about 13 TRBJ segments were identified across samples and were used for gene usage analysis of CDR3 amino acid clonotypes. Filtered high-quality paired reads were merged into contigs using COPE and FqMerger. BLAST was used to align contigs to IMGT TRBV, TRBD and TRBJ reference genes, with CDR3 defined following IMGT. Highly expanded clones were defined as clonotypes with a frequency above 0.1%. Shannon entropy was used to measure repertoire diversity, and the Gini coefficient was used to measure V-J evenness. A clonotype found in more than one individual was treated as public. TCRdb reran the public reads through fastp at Q25 and MiXCR, keeping productive beta chains. Identical CDR3 protein sequences are pooled into one entry, listed with their most common genes and DNA. The V and J calls here are based on TCRdb, not the publication. Within this sample are 450,000 or so distinct CDR3 sequences, with under 25% of them counted one time only. Of the sample, around 12% falls within the top ten clones.

The data stem from a study of regulatory T cells in long-lasting Graves disease (dated by TCRdb to the early 2020s). A note on the overall study: Persistent Graves' disease meant more than 5 years of antithyroid drug treatment with TSH receptor autoantibodies that stayed positive. This study used TCR sequencing and RNA sequencing of peripheral blood to compare persistent Graves' disease patients against newly diagnosed Graves' disease patients. TCR sequencing covered some 13 persistent and 20 or so newly diagnosed Graves' disease patients, some 33 samples in total. Antithyroid drugs had been taken for 8.5 to 12 years on average by persistent Graves' disease patients in the clinical cohort. The study took place in China and was registered as a clinical trial. Paper-wide results and their limitations: Only peripheral blood was studied, because thyroid tissue, the primary lesion, was inaccessible. Preferential use of TRBV28, TRBJ1-2 and TRBJ2-5 was observed in persistent disease, whereas TRBV20-1 and TRBJ2-1 were favored in newly diagnosed disease. Persistent Graves' disease patients showed lower TCR Shannon entropy and fewer highly expanded clones than newly diagnosed patients, suggesting clonal expansion. Persistent patients shared more public clonotypes among themselves (around 2,500) than newly diagnosed patients did (approximately 970). Sequencing and analysis were limited to the TCR beta chain. The authors acknowledged the small sample size as a limitation that may reduce accuracy.

From the germline V gene, CDR1 is SNHLY and CDR2 is FYNNEI. The CDR3 measures 16 amino acids from cysteine to phenylalanine. Here the CDR3 DNA is all that survives: 48 bases in frame from base 1. The time point label here, explained by the study, means: persistent/refractory GD, antithyroid drugs over 5 years with positive TRAb. For both TCR sequencing and RNA sequencing, RNA was extracted from PBMCs using TRIzol. Graves' disease was diagnosed according to American Thyroid Association guidelines. Recruitment of patients was carried out at an endocrinology department in Xi'an, China. Each patient gave about 8.1 milliliters of peripheral blood, collected in an EDTA anticoagulant tube. Ficoll Paque Plus density gradient separation was used to isolate PBMCs, and no additional T cell sorting was done. An Agilent 2100 Bioanalyzer and agarose gel were used to check RNA quality, and a NanoDrop 2000 was used to measure RNA concentration.

The sequence was collected from a female donor with Graves disease. Recombination linked TRBV2 to TRBJ2-7; the D call is tentative, TRBD1 or TRBD2, as each matches 6 bases. The starting material was peripheral blood mononuclear cells (PBMCs), obtained when the disease was refractory, from a patient treated with antithyroid drugs. The CDR3 reads as follows: CASSAIKGWGAYEQYF. In nucleotide form, the sequence is TGTGCCAGCAGCGCTATAAAGGGGTGGGGGGCCTACGAGCAGTACTTT. The CDR3, completed at both ends by the reference TRBV2 and TRBJ2-7 genes, gives the full variable domain EPEVTQTPSHQVTQMGQEVILRCVPISNHLYFYWYRQILGQKVEFLVSFYNNEISEKSEIFDDQFSVERPDGSNFTLKIRSTKLEDSAMYFCASSAIKGWGAYEQYFGPGTRLTVT.